This TCR beta chain was documented in a study of T-cell reconstitution after alpha-beta-depleted transplantation in children (dated by TCRdb to about 2016). Turning to the overall study: Using TCR repertoire profiling, the study quantitatively followed how T-cell immune reconstitution unfolded in children after TCRalphabeta/CD19-depleted allogeneic hematopoietic cell transplantation. Study-wide findings and limitations: The high TCRbeta diversity at day 60 in some patients was ascribed to recipient T cells and intrathymic progenitors that had survived conditioning. The frequencies of hyperexpanded clones fell over the following months, and after one year, T-cell counts and TCRbeta diversity were mostly attributed to newly produced T cells. The apparently early alphabetaT-cell count recovery about two months after transplant was reportedly dependent on only several hundred rapidly expanded clones derived from non-depleted graft cells.

This sample's treatment or condition label indicates: allogeneic hematopoietic cell transplantation with graft depleted of TCRalphabeta T cells and CD19 B cells. Transplant recipients were children who received TCRalphabeta/CD19-depleted allogeneic hematopoietic cell grafts. The CDR3 goes from the cysteine to the phenylalanine over 13 residues. Only CDR3 DNA remains: 39 bases, in frame from the first base. Trimming takes 6 bases from V and 1 base from J, and the germline ends sit 9 bases apart. Via the germline V gene, CDR1 is SGHAT and CDR2 FQNNGV. This clonotype was counted between two and nine times. The clone's antigen remains unknown. Base qualities are not at hand, and no much larger clone is one base apart. Library generation was performed with PCR. The instrument given in TCRdb is Illumina HiSeq 2500. To normalize quantification of the TCRbeta repertoire, the TCR libraries were built with molecular barcoding that relied on unique molecular identifiers. The raw public data were reprocessed by TCRdb itself: fastp quality trimming at Q25, MiXCR clonotype calling, in-frame beta chains only. Every CDR3 protein is listed once, alongside the most common genes and DNA of its rows. This sample has about a million distinct CDR3 sequences in its table, and around 30% of those were observed once. Roughly 30% of the sample is in the top ten clones.

The rearranged chain carries TRBV11-2 and TRBJ1-1; there is no confident call for the D gene. Sample: PBMCs, mostly from graft donor cells, taken 360 days after TCRalphabeta/CD19-depleted stem cell transplant. The receptor comes from a boy younger than two who had a stem cell transplant for SCID, so the T cells may come from the graft donor. CDR3 region: CASRGRENTEAFF. The DNA is as follows: TGTGCCAGCAGGGGCCGGGAGAACACTGAAGCTTTCTTT. Extended through the reference TRBV11-2 and TRBJ1-1 proteins, this CDR3 yields the full variable domain: EAGVAQSPRYKIIEKRQSVAFWCNPISGHATLYWYQQILGQGPKLLIQFQNNGVVDDSQLPKDRFSAERLKGVDSTLKIQPAKLEDSAVYLCASRGRENTEAFFGQGTRLTVV.